The 6 T cell receptor beta chains in this list originate from one sample, sequenced in a study of blood T cell repertoires in COVID-19. Clones were read by immunoSEQ multiplex PCR, and TCRdb kept only the in-frame ones, dropping some. Of about 42,000 clones in the sample, roughly 76% were seen once. The specimen was peripheral blood. These receptors were obtained from a woman aged 70-85 years with acute or convalescent COVID-19.

The rearrangement uses TRBV19 and TRBJ1-5; D gene unclear. The CDR3 is made up of 15 amino acids. Trimming removed 7 bases from V and 4 bases from J, with 17 bases in between. Germline lookup yields CDR1 LNHDA and CDR2 SQIVND (reference sequence). In nucleotides, the CDR3 is TGTGCCAGTACCCTAAGACACGATAGGAATCAGCCCCAGCATTTT. This sequence encodes CASTLRHDRNQPQHF.

The chain recombines TRBV3-1 (or the pseudogene TRBV3-2) with TRBJ2-7; 11 bases fit TRBD2. J gave up 2 bases and V 3 bases, and 9 bases lay outside the gene matches. The germline gives CDR1 LGHDT, CDR2 YNNKEL (reference sequence). This CDR3 is 17 amino acids long. This chain's CDR3 is CASSQGMTSGVPYEQYF. The CDR3 nucleotides read TGTGCCAGCAGCCAGGGTATGACTAGCGGGGTTCCCTACGAGCAGTACTTC.

This chain connects TRBV27 to TRBJ2-1, with 8 bases identical to TRBD2. Germline CDR1 is MNHEY and CDR2 is SMNVEV (reference sequence). This CDR3 contains 16 residues. Unmatched junction bases numbered 13, after V lost 7 bases and J lost 5 bases. The CDR3 reads CASISLSRGANNEQFF. CDR3 nucleotides: TGTGCCAGCATTTCCTTGTCGCGGGGGGCCAACAATGAGCAGTTCTTC.

The rearrangement joins TRBV4-2 to TRBJ1-3; D not certain. In germline, CDR1 is LGHNA, CDR2 YNFKEQ. The CDR3 covers 17 residues. Trimming cost V 3 bases and J 4 bases, with 19 bases left between them. CDR3 residues: CASSQVEVGSEGNTIYF. CDR3 bases: TGTGCCAGCAGCCAGGTGGAGGTTGGGAGTGAAGGAAACACCATATATTTT.

The chain is built from TRBV5-5 and TRBJ1-5; the D gene is possibly TRBD1 (6 bases). The CDR3 spans 15 residues. Germline CDR1 is SGHKS and CDR2 is YYEKEE (reference sequence). The germline V and J ends were trimmed by 1 base and 0 bases, with 8 bases remaining between them. The CDR3: CASSLTGYSNQPQHF. The CDR3 DNA follows: TGTGCCAGCAGCTTGACAGGGTATAGCAATCAGCCCCAGCATTTT.

The chain is built from TRBV6-5 and TRBJ1-2; perhaps TRBD1 as D (6 bases). Trimming cost V 0 bases and J 4 bases, with 12 bases left between them. CDR1 is MNHEY, CDR2 SVGAGI, per germline. This CDR3 region has 15 residues. The CDR3 loop reads CASSYSLQGTYGYTF. The CDR3 DNA reads TGTGCCAGCAGTTACTCACTCCAGGGGACCTATGGCTACACCTTC.